One and the same sample provided the 21 T cell receptor beta chains below, sequenced in a study of cytomegalovirus exposure and HLA in healthy donors. Primers for the PCR totalled 60 Vbeta and 13 Jbeta. The method was immunoSEQ multiplex PCR; TCRdb's version includes in-frame clones alone and lacks a portion of them. The sample consists of about 54,000 clones, around 82% of them appearing once. Sequencing was performed on PBMCs. All receptors come from a woman between 18 and 29 years old in good health and CMV-seronegative.

This sequence joins TRBV6-5 and TRBJ2-4, with D perhaps TRBD2 (6 bases). CDR3 size: 14 residues. Germline CDR1 is MNHEY and CDR2 is SVGAGI. V was trimmed by 5 bases and J by 2 bases, leaving 10 bases between them. The CDR3 sequence is CASSTAGTKNIQYF. CDR3 DNA sequence: TGTGCCAGCAGTACCGCGGGGACCAAAAACATTCAGTACTTC.

Regarding this clone: The junction differs from germline at one of its ends, possibly a read error. Distinct nucleotide sequences in the sample also encode this CDR3. The V gene is TRBV14, the J gene TRBJ1-6; 9 bases are shared with TRBD1. The CDR3 consists of 14 residues. CDR1 SGHDN and CDR2 FVKESK come from the germline V gene. CDR3 protein: CASSRTGVYSPLHF. CDR3 DNA sequence: TGTGCCAGCAGCAGGACAGGGGTTTATTCACCCCTCCACTTC.

This clone counts as medium-sized. The J gene is TRBJ2-2, the V gene TRBV6-4; a possible D gene is TRBD2 (5 bases). Trimming removed 2 bases at V and 4 bases at J, with 5 bases between. CDR1 and CDR2 from the germline V gene are MRHNA and SNTAGT. This CDR3 has 13 residues. CDR3 in DNA: TGTGCCAGCAGTGACACTAGCACCGGGGAGCTGTTTTTT. This encodes CASSDTSTGELFF.

This chain joins TRBV30 and TRBJ1-2; 7 bases are shared with TRBD1. CDR1 is GTSNPN and CDR2 is SVGIG in the germline V gene (reference sequence). V gave up 5 bases and J gave up 0 bases; unmatched junction bases: 0. This CDR3 is built from 12 residues. This CDR3 reads CAWGTANYGYTF. The CDR3 coding sequence is TGTGCCTGGGGGACAGCTAACTATGGCTACACCTTC.

The V and J genes are TRBV7-9 and TRBJ1-3, with 9 bases identical to TRBD1. The J segment lost 3 bases and the V segment lost 3 bases, leaving 3 bases of the junction unmatched. Looked up from germline, CDR1 is SEHNR and CDR2 is FQNEAQ (reference sequence). There are 15 residues in the CDR3. For the CDR3, the DNA is TGTGCCAGCAGCTTCCTGACAGGGGGTGGAAACACCATATATTTT. Residues: CASSFLTGGGNTIYF.

The chain carries TRBV6-4 and TRBJ2-3; D not resolved. Trimming removed 3 bases at V and 0 bases at J, with 10 bases between. Germline CDR1 MRHNA, CDR2 SNTAGT. The CDR3 consists of 15 residues. The DNA for the CDR3 is TGTGCCAGCAGTGAGGGTCAGGCCAGCACAGATACGCAGTATTTT. It codes for CASSEGQASTDTQYF.

The V gene is TRBV27, the J gene TRBJ2-1; the D is unclear. The V end was cut by 8 bases, the J end by 0 bases, with 5 bases between. Per the germline V gene, CDR1 is MNHEY and CDR2 is SMNVEV (reference sequence). The CDR3 is made up of 12 amino acids. CDR3: CASLSSYNEQFF. DNA of the CDR3: TGTGCCAGCCTGAGCTCCTACAATGAGCAGTTCTTC.

The chain links TRBV6-5 to TRBJ1-5; the match to TRBD1 covers 7 bases. CDR3 length: 13 residues. Trimming took 6 bases from V and 8 from J; bases not matched to a gene: 7. Germline V CDR1 and CDR2: MNHEY, SVGAGI. The CDR3 reads CASRGDRREPQHF. DNA of the CDR3: TGTGCCAGCAGAGGGGACAGACGGGAGCCCCAGCATTTT.

This clone has just one count. The conserved final phenylalanine or tryptophan is absent from the CDR3, which likely points to a read error. The rearrangement uses TRBV28 and TRBJ1-2; D is possibly TRBD1 (6 bases). CDR3 size: 15 residues. V was clipped by 8 bases and J by 2 bases, with 18 bases between them. Germline loops: CDR1 MDHEN, CDR2 SYDVKM. For the CDR3, the DNA is TGTGCCAGCCAGACCCCGACAGGACCGAACTATGGCTACACCCTC. Its protein product is CASQTPTGPNYGYTL.

This chain uses TRBV9 with TRBJ2-5; 7 bases are shared with TRBD1. The V gene's germline CDR1 is SGDLS and CDR2 YYNGEE. The CDR3 is made up of 15 amino acids. V lost 4 bases to trimming and J lost 1 base; unmatched junction nucleotides: 7. The CDR3 protein is CASSPGTVIQETQYF. The CDR3 bases are TGTGCCAGCAGCCCTGGGACAGTTATCCAAGAGACCCAGTACTTC.

Concerning this clone: The sample contains more than one DNA sequence encoding this CDR3. This chain connects TRBV27 to TRBJ2-7, with TRBD1 matching 8 bases. The V segment lost 6 bases and the J segment 2 bases; nucleotides outside the gene matches: 12. Germline CDR1 reads MNHEY; CDR2 reads SMNVEV (reference sequence). The CDR3 spans 16 residues. Here the CDR3 DNA reads TGTGCCAGCAGCGAACTACCCGGGACAGGAGCCTACGAGCAGTACTTC. As protein: CASSELPGTGAYEQYF.

The chain employs TRBV6-5 and TRBJ2-5; tentative D call: TRBD1 (5 bases). Trimming removed 3 bases at V and 1 base at J, with 9 bases between. CDR1 and CDR2 (germline): MNHEY, SVGAGI. The CDR3 consists of 14 residues. DNA for the CDR3: TGTGCCAGCAGTTATCGACAGCTCCAAGAGACCCAGTACTTC. It codes for CASSYRQLQETQYF.

The chain is built from TRBV18 and TRBJ2-6; no firm D call. The germline V gene has CDR1 KGHSH and CDR2 LQKENI. The CDR3 has 16 amino acids. Trimming stripped 0 bases from V and 0 bases from J, with 6 bases between. CDR3 protein: CASSPPRSSGANVLTF. The CDR3 nucleotides read TGTGCCAGCTCACCACCCAGATCCTCTGGGGCCAACGTCCTGACTTTC.

V and J are TRBV5-4 and TRBJ1-4; D is unclear. With 0 bases removed from V and 7 bases from J, the gap between germline ends came to 13 bases. Looked up from germline, CDR1 is SGHNT and CDR2 is YYREEE (reference sequence). CDR3 length: 15 amino acids. Here the CDR3 DNA reads TGTGCCAGCAGCTTGGAAGCAGGCCGTAGTGAAAAACTGTTTTTT. Amino acid sequence: CASSLEAGRSEKLFF.

V and J are TRBV15 and TRBJ2-7; TRBD1 matches at 8 bases. This CDR3 comprises 14 residues. V shed 7 bases, J shed 7 bases, and the junction held 12 bases outside the gene matches. Germline values: CDR1 LNHNV, CDR2 YYDKDF (reference sequence). The CDR3 loop reads CATNQDRDSGEQYF. The CDR3 DNA reads as TGTGCCACCAACCAGGACAGGGATTCGGGAGAGCAGTACTTC.

By proportion, this clone is medium-sized. CDR3 nucleotide sequence: TGTGCCAGCAGTGGACTAGCGGGGAACACCGGGGAGCTGTTTTTT. Protein: CASSGLAGNTGELFF. This chain connects TRBV6-4 to TRBJ2-2; 10 nucleotides agree with TRBD2. Germline CDR1 and CDR2: MRHNA and SNTAGT. The CDR3 covers 15 residues. V lost 4 bases to trimming and J lost 1 base; unmatched junction nucleotides: 0.

The gene calls are TRBV7-9 and TRBJ1-1; possibly TRBD1 for D (5 bases). V lost 1 base and J 8 bases, leaving 8 bases between the germline ends. This CDR3 spans 12 amino acids. CDR1 and CDR2 from the germline V gene are SEHNR and FQNEAQ (reference sequence). The CDR3 region is CASSLVGGEAFF. The CDR3 region has the DNA TGTGCCAGCAGCTTAGTTGGGGGGGAAGCTTTCTTT.

In DNA form, the CDR3 reads TGTGCCAGCCTTTTGCGGGACCGGGGGGGCGGAAACACCATATATTTT. Translating it yields CASLLRDRGGGNTIYF. V is TRBV28 and J is TRBJ1-3, with D perhaps matching TRBD1 (6 bases). This CDR3 has 16 amino acids. The V gene's germline CDR1 is MDHEN and CDR2 SYDVKM. V lost 8 bases, J lost 4 bases, and 21 bases lay in between.

This clone appeared once. The V gene is TRBV5-1, the J gene TRBJ1-1; D remains ambiguous. The CDR3 has 11 residues. CDR1 SGHRS and CDR2 YFSETQ come from the germline V gene. With 5 bases removed from V and 3 bases from J, the gap between germline ends came to 5 bases. The CDR3 sequence: CASREDTEAFF. The CDR3 nucleotides read TGCGCCAGCAGGGAGGACACTGAAGCTTTCTTT.

The chain combines TRBV5-1 with TRBJ1-1; D remains unclear. Trimming took off 1 base at V and 1 base at J, with 5 bases between the two ends. The CDR3 has 13 residues. The germline V gene has CDR1 SGHRS and CDR2 YFSETQ. CDR3 DNA: TGCGCCAGCAGCTTGCGGGGGAACACTGAAGCTTTCTTT. It encodes CASSLRGNTEAFF.

The rearrangement joins TRBV2 to TRBJ1-3; D uncertain. The CDR3 has 13 residues. Germline V gene lookup returns CDR1 SNHLY and CDR2 FYNNEI. Trimming took 4 bases from V and 1 from J, leaving 5 bases between them. The CDR3 spells CASSGPSGNTIYF. The CDR3 coding sequence is TGTGCCAGCAGTGGTCCGTCTGGAAACACCATATATTTT.